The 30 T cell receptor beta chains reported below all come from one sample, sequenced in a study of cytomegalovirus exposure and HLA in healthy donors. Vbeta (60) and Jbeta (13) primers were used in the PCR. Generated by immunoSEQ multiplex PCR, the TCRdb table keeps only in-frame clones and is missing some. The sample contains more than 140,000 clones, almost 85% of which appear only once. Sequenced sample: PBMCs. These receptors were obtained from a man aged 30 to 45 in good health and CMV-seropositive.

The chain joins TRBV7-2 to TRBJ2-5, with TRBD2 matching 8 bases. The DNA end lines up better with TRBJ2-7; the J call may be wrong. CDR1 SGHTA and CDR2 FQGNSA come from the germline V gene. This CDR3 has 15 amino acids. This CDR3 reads CASSLGNSGISEQYF. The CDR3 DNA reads TGTGCCAGCAGCTTAGGTAATAGCGGGATCTCCGAGCAGTACTTC.

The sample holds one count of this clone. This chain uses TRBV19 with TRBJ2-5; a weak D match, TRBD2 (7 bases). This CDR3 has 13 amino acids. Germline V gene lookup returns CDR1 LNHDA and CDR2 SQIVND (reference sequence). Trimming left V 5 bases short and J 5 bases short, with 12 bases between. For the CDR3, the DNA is TGTGCCAGTAGTCAAAGGGGGGGGGAGACCCAGTACTTC. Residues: CASSQRGGETQYF.

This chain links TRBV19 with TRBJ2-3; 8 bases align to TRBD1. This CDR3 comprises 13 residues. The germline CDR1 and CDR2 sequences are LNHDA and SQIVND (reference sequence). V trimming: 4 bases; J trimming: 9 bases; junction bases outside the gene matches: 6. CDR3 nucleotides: TGTGCCAGTAGTACGAACAGGGGGGACACGCAGTATTTT. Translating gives CASSTNRGDTQYF.

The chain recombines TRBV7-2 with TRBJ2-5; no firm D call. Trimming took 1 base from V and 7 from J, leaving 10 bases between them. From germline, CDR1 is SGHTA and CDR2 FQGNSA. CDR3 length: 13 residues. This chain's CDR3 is CASSLDATGTQYF. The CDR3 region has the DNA TGTGCCAGCAGCTTAGACGCCACGGGGACCCAGTACTTC.

The CDR3 region is CASSLAGAPLTYNEQFF. The DNA of the CDR3 is TGCGCCAGTTCACTAGCGGGGGCCCCCCTGACCTACAATGAGCAGTTCTTC. This chain links TRBV5-1 with TRBJ2-1; 11 bases line up with TRBD2. This CDR3 spans 17 amino acids. From germline, CDR1 is SGHRS and CDR2 YFSETQ. Trimming took 8 bases from V and 2 from J; bases not matched to a gene: 12.

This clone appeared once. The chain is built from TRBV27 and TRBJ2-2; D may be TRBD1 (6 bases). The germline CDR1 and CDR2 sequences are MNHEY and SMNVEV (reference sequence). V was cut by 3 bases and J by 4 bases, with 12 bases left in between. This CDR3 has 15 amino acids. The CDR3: CASSFGQGRTGELFF. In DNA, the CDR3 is TGTGCCAGCAGTTTCGGCCAGGGGCGCACCGGGGAGCTGTTTTTT.

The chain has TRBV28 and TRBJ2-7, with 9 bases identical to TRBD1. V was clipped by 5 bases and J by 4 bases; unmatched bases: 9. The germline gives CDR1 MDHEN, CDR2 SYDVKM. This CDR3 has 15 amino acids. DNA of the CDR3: TGTGCCAGCAGTCTCCCAGGGACAGGGACGTACGAGCAGTACTTC. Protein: CASSLPGTGTYEQYF. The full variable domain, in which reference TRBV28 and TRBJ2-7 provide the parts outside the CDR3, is DVKVTQSSRYLVKRTGEKVFLECVQDMDHENMFWYRQDPGLGLRLIYFSYDVKMKEKGDIPEGYSVSREKKERFSLILESASTNQTSMYLCASSLPGTGTYEQYFGPGTRLTVT.

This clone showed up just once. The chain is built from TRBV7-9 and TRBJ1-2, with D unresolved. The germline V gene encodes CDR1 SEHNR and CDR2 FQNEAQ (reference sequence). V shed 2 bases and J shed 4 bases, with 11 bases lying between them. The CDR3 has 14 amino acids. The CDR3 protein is CASSLKGVGYGYTF. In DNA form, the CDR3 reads TGTGCCAGCAGCTTAAAGGGAGTCGGCTATGGCTACACCTTC.

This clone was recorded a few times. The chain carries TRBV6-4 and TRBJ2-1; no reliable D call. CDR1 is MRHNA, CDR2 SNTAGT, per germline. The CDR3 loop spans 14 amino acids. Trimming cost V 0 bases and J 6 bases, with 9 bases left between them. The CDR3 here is CASSDSGGGNEQFF. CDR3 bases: TGTGCCAGCAGTGACTCCGGTGGTGGCAATGAGCAGTTCTTC.

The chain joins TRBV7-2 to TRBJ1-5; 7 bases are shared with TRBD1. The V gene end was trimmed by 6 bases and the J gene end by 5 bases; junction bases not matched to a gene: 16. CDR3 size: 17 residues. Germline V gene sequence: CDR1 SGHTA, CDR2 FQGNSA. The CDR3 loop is CASSYRPAVQGHQPQHF. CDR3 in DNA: TGTGCCAGCAGTTACAGGCCGGCGGTACAGGGGCATCAGCCCCAGCATTTT.

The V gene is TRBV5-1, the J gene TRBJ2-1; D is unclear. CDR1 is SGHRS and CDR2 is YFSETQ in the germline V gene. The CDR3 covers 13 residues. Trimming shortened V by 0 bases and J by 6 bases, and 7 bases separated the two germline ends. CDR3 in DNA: TGCGCCAGCAGCTTGGGAGTTCCCAATGAGCAGTTCTTC. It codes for CASSLGVPNEQFF.

The CDR3 spells CASSTGVNEKLFF. The CDR3 DNA reads TGTGCCAGCAGCACAGGGGTTAATGAAAAACTGTTTTTT. The V and J genes are TRBV9 and TRBJ1-4; 7 positions match TRBD1. CDR3 length: 13 amino acids. V was pared by 4 bases and J by 4 bases, with 1 base of the junction left unmatched. The germline V gene encodes CDR1 SGDLS and CDR2 YYNGEE. Full variable domain (missing parts from reference TRBV9 and TRBJ1-4): DSGVTQTPKHLITATGQRVTLRCSPRSGDLSVYWYQQSLDQGLQFLIQYYNGEERAKGNILERFSAQQFPDLHSELNLSSLELGDSALYFCASSTGVNEKLFFGSGTQLSVL.

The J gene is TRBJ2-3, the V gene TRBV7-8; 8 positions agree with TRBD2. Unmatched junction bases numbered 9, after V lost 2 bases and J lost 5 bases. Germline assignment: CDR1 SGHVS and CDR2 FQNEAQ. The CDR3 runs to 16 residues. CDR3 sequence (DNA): TGTGCCAGCAGCTTACACGGGGGGGCCGGGGTAGATACGCAGTATTTT. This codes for CASSLHGGAGVDTQYF.

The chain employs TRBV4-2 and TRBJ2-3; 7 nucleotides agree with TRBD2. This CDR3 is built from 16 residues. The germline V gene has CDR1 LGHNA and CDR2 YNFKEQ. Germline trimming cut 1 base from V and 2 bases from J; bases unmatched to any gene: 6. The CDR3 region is CASSQAGEGLTDTQYF. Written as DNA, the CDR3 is TGTGCCAGCAGCCAAGCCGGGGAGGGGCTCACAGATACGCAGTATTTT.

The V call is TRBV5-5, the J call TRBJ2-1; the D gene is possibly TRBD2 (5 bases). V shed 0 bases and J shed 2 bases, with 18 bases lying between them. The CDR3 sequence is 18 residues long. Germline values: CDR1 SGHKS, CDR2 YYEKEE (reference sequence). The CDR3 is CASSLAVGYGKTYNEQFF. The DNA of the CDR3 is TGTGCCAGCAGCTTGGCCGTTGGGTACGGGAAGACCTACAATGAGCAGTTCTTC.

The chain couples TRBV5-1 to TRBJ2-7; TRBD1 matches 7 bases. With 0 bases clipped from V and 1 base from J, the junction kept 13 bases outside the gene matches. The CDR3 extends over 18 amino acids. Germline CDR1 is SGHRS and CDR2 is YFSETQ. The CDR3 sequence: CASSLELGVKGQSYEQYF. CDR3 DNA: TGCGCCAGCAGCTTGGAGCTGGGAGTAAAGGGACAGTCCTACGAGCAGTACTTC. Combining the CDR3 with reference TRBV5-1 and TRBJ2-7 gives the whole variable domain KAGVTQTPRYLIKTRGQQVTLSCSPISGHRSVSWYQQTPGQGLQFLFEYFSETQRNKGNFPGRFSGRQFSNSRSEMNVSTLELGDSALYLCASSLELGVKGQSYEQYFGPGTRLTVT.

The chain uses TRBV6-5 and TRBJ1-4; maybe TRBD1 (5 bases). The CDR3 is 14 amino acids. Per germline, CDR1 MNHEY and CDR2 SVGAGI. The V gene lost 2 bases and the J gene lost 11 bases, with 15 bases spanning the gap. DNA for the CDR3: TGTGCCAGCAGTTACGGGCTCACGGGGGAGAAACTGTTTTTT. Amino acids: CASSYGLTGEKLFF.

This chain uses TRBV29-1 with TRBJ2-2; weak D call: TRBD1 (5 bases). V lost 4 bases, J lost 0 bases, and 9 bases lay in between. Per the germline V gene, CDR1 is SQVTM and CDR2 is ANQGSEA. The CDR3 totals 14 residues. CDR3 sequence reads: CSVVETANTGELFF. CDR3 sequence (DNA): TGCAGCGTTGTCGAGACAGCGAACACCGGGGAGCTGTTTTTT.

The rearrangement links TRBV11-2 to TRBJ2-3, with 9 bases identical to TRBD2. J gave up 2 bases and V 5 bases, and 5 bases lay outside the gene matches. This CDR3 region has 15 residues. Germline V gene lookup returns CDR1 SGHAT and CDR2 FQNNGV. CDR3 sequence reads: CASSPSGGITDTQYF. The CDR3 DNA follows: TGTGCCAGCAGCCCGAGCGGGGGGATCACAGATACGCAGTATTTT. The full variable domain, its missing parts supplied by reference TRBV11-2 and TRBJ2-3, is EAGVAQSPRYKIIEKRQSVAFWCNPISGHATLYWYQQILGQGPKLLIQFQNNGVVDDSQLPKDRFSAERLKGVDSTLKIQPAKLEDSAVYLCASSPSGGITDTQYFGPGTRLTVL.

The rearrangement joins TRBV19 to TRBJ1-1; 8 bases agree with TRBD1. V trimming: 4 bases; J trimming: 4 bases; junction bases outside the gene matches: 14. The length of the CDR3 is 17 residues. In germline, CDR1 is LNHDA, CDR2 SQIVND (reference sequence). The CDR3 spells CASSKGRGRGEGTEAFF. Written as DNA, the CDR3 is TGTGCCAGTAGTAAGGGCAGGGGGCGAGGGGAGGGCACTGAAGCTTTCTTT.

Written as DNA, the CDR3 is TGCGCCAGCAGCGAACCGACAGGGGGAACCGAAAAACTGTTTTTT. As protein: CASSEPTGGTEKLFF. This sequence joins TRBV5-1 and TRBJ1-4, with 9 bases lining up with TRBD1. The CDR3 sequence is 15 residues long. Unmatched junction bases numbered 9, after V lost 4 bases and J lost 8 bases. Germline loops: CDR1 SGHRS, CDR2 YFSETQ.

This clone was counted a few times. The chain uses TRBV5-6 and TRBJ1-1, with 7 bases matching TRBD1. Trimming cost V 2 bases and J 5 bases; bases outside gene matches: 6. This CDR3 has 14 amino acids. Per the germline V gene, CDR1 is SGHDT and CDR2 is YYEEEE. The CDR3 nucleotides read TGTGCCAGCAGCTTCAGACAGGGAAGGACTGAAGCTTTCTTT. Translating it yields CASSFRQGRTEAFF.

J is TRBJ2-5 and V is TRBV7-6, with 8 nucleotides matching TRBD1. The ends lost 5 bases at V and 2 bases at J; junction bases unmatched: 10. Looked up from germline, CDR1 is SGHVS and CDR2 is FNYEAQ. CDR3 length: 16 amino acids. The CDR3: CASSRTTGGIQETQYF. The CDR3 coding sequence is TGTGCCAGCAGCCGTACTACAGGGGGTATTCAAGAGACCCAGTACTTC.

DNA for the CDR3: TGTGCCAGCAGTGAAGCCGGCTCCTACAATGAGCAGTTCTTC. It is translated as CASSEAGSYNEQFF. This rearrangement joins TRBV25-1 to TRBJ2-1; no clear D. Trimming left V 2 bases short and J 0 bases short, with 5 bases between. The length of the CDR3 is 14 residues. CDR1 and CDR2 from the germline V gene are MGHDK and SYGVNS.

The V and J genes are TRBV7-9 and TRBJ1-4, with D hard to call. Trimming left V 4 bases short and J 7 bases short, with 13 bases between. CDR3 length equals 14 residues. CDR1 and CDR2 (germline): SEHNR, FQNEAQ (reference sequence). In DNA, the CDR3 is TGTGCCAGCAGCTCAAGAGGGTCGGGTGAAAAACTGTTTTTT. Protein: CASSSRGSGEKLFF.

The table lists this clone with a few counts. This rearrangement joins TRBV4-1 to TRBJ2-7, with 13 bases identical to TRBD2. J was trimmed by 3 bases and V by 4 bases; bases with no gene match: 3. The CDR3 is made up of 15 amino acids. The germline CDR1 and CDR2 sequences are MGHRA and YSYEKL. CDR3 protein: CASSLTSGGYYEQYF. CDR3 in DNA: TGCGCCAGCAGCCTGACTAGCGGGGGGTACTACGAGCAGTACTTC.

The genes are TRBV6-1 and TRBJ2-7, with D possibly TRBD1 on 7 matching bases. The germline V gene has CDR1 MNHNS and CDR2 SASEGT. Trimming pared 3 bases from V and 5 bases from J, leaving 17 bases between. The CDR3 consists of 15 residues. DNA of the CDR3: TGTGCCAGCAGTGAGGAACGCAGGGGGGTCCACGAGCAGTACTTC. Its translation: CASSEERRGVHEQYF.

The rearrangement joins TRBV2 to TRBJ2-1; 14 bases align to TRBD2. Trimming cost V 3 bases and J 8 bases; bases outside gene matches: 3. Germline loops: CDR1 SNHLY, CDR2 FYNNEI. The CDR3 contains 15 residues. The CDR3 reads CASSEGLAGVDEQFF. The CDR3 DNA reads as TGTGCCAGCAGTGAGGGACTAGCGGGAGTTGATGAGCAGTTCTTC.

The CDR3 DNA is TGTGCCAGTAGTATCACAGATAATTCACCCCTCCACTTT. Amino acids: CASSITDNSPLHF. The chain combines TRBV19 with TRBJ1-6; D gene unclear. This CDR3 spans 13 amino acids. Trimming stripped 3 bases from V and 5 bases from J, with 5 bases between. The V gene's germline CDR1 is LNHDA and CDR2 SQIVND (reference sequence).

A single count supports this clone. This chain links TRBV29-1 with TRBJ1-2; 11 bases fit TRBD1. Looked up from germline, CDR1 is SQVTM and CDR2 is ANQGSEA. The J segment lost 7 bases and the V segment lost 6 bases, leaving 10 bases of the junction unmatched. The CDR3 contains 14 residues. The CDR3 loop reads CSVSEDRGPGGYTF. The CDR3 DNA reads TGCAGCGTATCCGAGGACAGGGGGCCTGGTGGCTACACCTTC.